These 28 T cell receptor beta chains were sequenced from one sample in a study of blood T cell repertoires in COVID-19. The data were produced by immunoSEQ multiplex PCR, yet TCRdb's version contains in-frame clones alone and is incomplete. This table holds tens of thousands of clones, over 70% found once. What was sequenced was peripheral blood. The receptors come from a middle-aged man with active or convalescent COVID-19.

The chain carries TRBV12-3 or TRBV12-4 and TRBJ2-1; the D is unclear. The CDR3 is made up of 12 amino acids. With 3 bases removed from V and 6 bases from J, the gap between germline ends came to 6 bases. This CDR3 is CASSFVINEQFF. The CDR3 coding sequence is TGTGCCAGCAGTTTCGTAATCAATGAGCAGTTCTTC.

The CDR3: CASSESTGLYGYTF. The CDR3 bases are TGCGCCAGCAGTGAGTCGACAGGGCTCTATGGCTACACCTTC. The rearrangement links TRBV10-2 to TRBJ1-2; 7 positions match TRBD1. V dropped 0 bases and J dropped 4; count of bases not matched to a gene: 2. Germline assignment: CDR1 WSHSY and CDR2 SAAADI. CDR3 length equals 14 residues.

This rearrangement joins TRBV21-1 to TRBJ2-1; the table's D call TRBD1 went unverified against the DNA. TRBV21-1 is given as a pseudogene. This CDR3 is 18 amino acids long. The CDR3 region has the DNA TGTGCCAGCAGCAAAGCCCTGAGGTGGCGACAGGGGTATACTGAGCAGTTCTTC. Residues: CASSKALRWRQGYTEQFF.

J is TRBJ1-2 and V is TRBV23-1; D is ambiguous. TRBV23-1 belongs to the ORF category, with a function that is uncertain. The V end was cut by 4 bases, the J end by 9 bases, with 15 bases between. This CDR3 comprises 13 residues. This chain's CDR3 is CASSPGKVRRYTF. CDR3 DNA: TGCGCCAGCAGTCCGGGGAAAGTAAGGCGCTACACCTTC.

The chain employs TRBV5-4 and TRBJ2-3; 16 positions agree with TRBD2. V lost 6 bases to trimming and J lost 5 bases; unmatched junction nucleotides: 12. This CDR3 has 18 residues. Germline values: CDR1 SGHNT, CDR2 YYREEE (reference sequence). The CDR3 DNA reads as TGTGCCAGCACCCCGCGGGGACTAGCGGGGGGGCGGGTAGATACGCAGTATTTT. Residues: CASTPRGLAGGRVDTQYF.

The rearrangement joins TRBV10-3 to TRBJ2-3; unclear D gene. CDR1 is ENHRY, CDR2 SYGVKD, per germline. CDR3 length: 12 residues. Between the trimmed V and J ends, which lost 3 bases and 6 bases, there was a span of 7 bases. The CDR3 spells CAISDYSDTQYF. The CDR3 region has the DNA TGTGCCATCAGTGACTATAGCGATACGCAGTATTTT.

In its sample, this clone was seen once. CDR3 residues: CASSWEGYGYTF. The DNA of the CDR3 is TGTGCCAGCAGTTGGGAGGGGTATGGCTACACCTTC. V usage is TRBV12-3 or TRBV12-4 and J usage is TRBJ1-2, with TRBD1 as a possible D gene (5 bases). CDR3 length equals 12 residues. V was clipped by 4 bases and J by 5 bases, with 8 bases between them.

V is TRBV15 and J is TRBJ2-3, with D possibly matching TRBD2 (5 bases). This CDR3 is built from 13 residues. Germline loops: CDR1 LNHNV, CDR2 YYDKDF (reference sequence). Trimming removed 5 bases at V and 5 bases at J, with 11 bases between. The CDR3 DNA reads TGTGCCACCAGCCCGAGGGTTGGAGATACGCAGTATTTT. This codes for CATSPRVGDTQYF.

The gene calls are TRBV19 and TRBJ1-4; 9 bases map to TRBD1. The CDR3 sequence is 14 residues long. Trimming cost V 5 bases and J 5 bases; bases outside gene matches: 3. CDR1 is LNHDA and CDR2 is SQIVND in the germline V gene (reference sequence). The CDR3 DNA is TGTGCCAGTAGTGATGGGACAGGGAATGAAAAACTGTTTTTT. Protein product: CASSDGTGNEKLFF.

The chain carries TRBV27 and TRBJ2-2; D is uncertain. Trimming cost V 4 bases and J 5 bases, with 17 bases left between them. The CDR3 sequence is 16 residues long. Germline V lookup: CDR1 MNHEY, CDR2 SMNVEV (reference sequence). CDR3 protein: CASSSSVNRRTGELFF. As DNA, the CDR3 is TGTGCCAGCAGTTCCTCCGTTAACCGGCGGACCGGGGAGCTGTTTTTT.

The rearrangement links TRBV14 to TRBJ1-4; D gene uncertain. Germline V gives CDR1 SGHDN, CDR2 FVKESK. Trimming stripped 4 bases from V and 3 bases from J, with 6 bases between. The CDR3 consists of 13 residues. For the CDR3, the DNA is TGTGCCAGCAGCCGCCCGGCTAATGAAAAACTGTTTTTT. Residues: CASSRPANEKLFF.

J is TRBJ1-3 and V is TRBV12-3 or TRBV12-4; the D is unclear. V lost 10 bases and J 0 bases, leaving 10 bases between the germline ends. This CDR3 is built from 13 residues. CDR3 region: CATLPSSGNTIYF. CDR3 nucleotides: TGTGCCACTTTACCGAGCTCTGGAAACACCATATATTTT.

The CDR3 here is CASSVDGQLYQPQHF. CDR3 DNA: TGTGCCAGCAGTGTTGATGGACAGCTTTATCAGCCCCAGCATTTT. The chain employs TRBV2 and TRBJ1-5, with D perhaps TRBD1 (6 bases). This CDR3 contains 15 residues. Trimming stripped 4 bases from V and 5 bases from J, with 15 bases between. The V gene's germline CDR1 is SNHLY and CDR2 FYNNEI.

The chain couples TRBV9 to TRBJ1-6; 9 bases are shared with TRBD1. Germline CDR1 is SGDLS and CDR2 is YYNGEE. The CDR3 has 15 residues. Trimming took 0 bases from V and 7 from J; bases not matched to a gene: 2. The CDR3: CASSVEGQGNSPLHF. DNA of the CDR3: TGTGCCAGCAGCGTAGAGGGACAGGGAAATTCACCCCTCCACTTT.

The chain's CDR3 is CASSLVGGHNEQFF. For the CDR3, the DNA is TGTGCCAGCAGCTTGGTGGGGGGGCACAATGAGCAGTTCTTC. The chain couples TRBV11-3 to TRBJ2-1, with D maybe TRBD2 (7 bases). The V gene lost 3 bases and the J gene lost 5 bases, with 11 bases spanning the gap. This CDR3 comprises 14 residues. Looked up from germline, CDR1 is SGHNT and CDR2 is YENEEA.

This chain connects TRBV7-9 to TRBJ2-2; D may be TRBD2 (6 bases). The CDR3 covers 13 residues. Looked up from germline, CDR1 is SEHNR and CDR2 is FQNEAQ (reference sequence). V was pared by 5 bases and J by 6 bases, with 10 bases between. The DNA for the CDR3 is TGTGCCAGCAGCATCGGAGGGTCCGGGGAGCTGTTTTTT. Protein: CASSIGGSGELFF.

The rearrangement joins TRBV6-5 to TRBJ2-4, with a weak D call TRBD2 (5 bases). CDR1 MNHEY and CDR2 SVGAGI come from the germline V gene. The ends were cut back, 0 bases at V and 7 bases at J, with 10 bases in the middle. This CDR3 region has 14 residues. CDR3 protein: CASSYSREGNIQYF. DNA of the CDR3: TGTGCCAGCAGTTACTCGAGGGAAGGGAACATTCAGTACTTC.

CDR3 loop: CASSPQVGPGAYEQYF. CDR3 DNA sequence: TGTGCCAGCAGCCCGCAGGTGGGACCGGGAGCCTACGAGCAGTACTTC. The gene calls are TRBV13 and TRBJ2-7, with D tentatively TRBD2 (6 bases). This CDR3 comprises 16 residues. Looked up from germline, CDR1 is PRHDT and CDR2 is FYEKMQ (reference sequence). Trimming removed 5 bases at V and 2 bases at J, with 19 bases between.

The table lists this clone with a few counts. The J gene is TRBJ1-1, the V gene TRBV12-3 or TRBV12-4, with 8 bases lining up with TRBD1. V gave up 5 bases and J gave up 7 bases; unmatched junction bases: 3. The CDR3 covers 12 residues. The CDR3 is CASSTGGDEAFF. CDR3 in DNA: TGTGCCAGCAGTACAGGGGGAGATGAAGCTTTCTTT.

The chain is built from TRBV7-2 and TRBJ2-1; 8 bases are a match to TRBD2. This CDR3 has 15 residues. Germline CDR1 is SGHTA and CDR2 is FQGNSA. Trimming at V came to 6 bases and at J to 4 bases, leaving 8 bases not matched to a gene. The CDR3 spells CASSASGTSYNEQFF. The CDR3 DNA reads TGTGCCAGCAGTGCCTCCGGGACTAGTTACAATGAGCAGTTCTTC.

V is TRBV14 and J is TRBJ2-5, with 12 bases matching TRBD2. CDR3 size: 15 residues. V lost 5 bases to trimming and J lost 1 base; unmatched junction nucleotides: 2. The germline CDR1 and CDR2 sequences are SGHDN and FVKESK. CDR3 sequence (DNA): TGTGCCAGCAGCGAGACTAGCGGGGGCCAAGAGACCCAGTACTTC. Its translation: CASSETSGGQETQYF.

This chain joins TRBV9 and TRBJ2-3; 10 bases map to TRBD2. There are 16 residues in the CDR3. Trimming at V came to 3 bases and at J to 6 bases, leaving 10 bases not matched to a gene. Germline loops: CDR1 SGDLS, CDR2 YYNGEE. The CDR3 region is CASSALSSGGFDTQYF. The DNA for the CDR3 is TGTGCCAGCAGCGCCCTCTCTAGCGGGGGCTTTGATACGCAGTATTTT.

The chain employs TRBV7-3 and TRBJ1-2; tentatively, D is TRBD1 (6 bases). The CDR3 has 15 residues. Germline CDR1 and CDR2: SGHTA and FQGTGA. Trimming took 5 bases from V and 4 from J, leaving 17 bases between them. CDR3 in DNA: TGTGCCAGCAGCCCGAGACAGGAAGCATCCTATGGCTACACCTTC. This sequence encodes CASSPRQEASYGYTF.

The J gene is TRBJ1-4, the V gene TRBV3-1 (or the pseudogene TRBV3-2); D remains unclear. This CDR3 comprises 14 residues. Germline CDR1 reads LGHDT; CDR2 reads YNNKEL (reference sequence). The V end lost 3 bases, the J end lost 5 bases, and 10 bases lay between the germline ends. CDR3 amino acids: CASSQSRGNEKLFF. CDR3 DNA: TGTGCCAGCAGCCAGAGTCGGGGAAATGAAAAACTGTTTTTT.

The V and J genes are TRBV11-2 and TRBJ1-2; TRBD1 might be the D (5 bases). Trimming left V 0 bases short and J 10 bases short, with 15 bases between. The length of the CDR3 is 14 residues. Germline V gene data show CDR1 as SGHAT and CDR2 as FQNNGV. This CDR3 reads CASSLDQGQSLYTF. In nucleotides, the CDR3 is TGTGCCAGCAGCTTAGATCAGGGCCAATCCCTCTACACCTTC. Filled out from reference TRBV11-2 and TRBJ1-2, the complete variable domain reads EAGVAQSPRYKIIEKRQSVAFWCNPISGHATLYWYQQILGQGPKLLIQFQNNGVVDDSQLPKDRFSAERLKGVDSTLKIQPAKLEDSAVYLCASSLDQGQSLYTFGSGTRLTVV.

A few counts support this clone. V and J are TRBV6-1 and TRBJ1-3, with D tentatively TRBD1 (5 bases). The CDR3 has 18 residues. From germline, CDR1 is MNHNS and CDR2 SASEGT. V gave up 0 bases and J gave up 0 bases, with 15 bases separating them. The CDR3 here is CASSEAPRAAHSGNTIYF. The CDR3 DNA is TGTGCCAGCAGTGAAGCCCCCAGGGCAGCGCACTCTGGAAACACCATATATTTT.

This clone has a handful of counts. This rearrangement joins TRBV30 to TRBJ1-5; D uncertain. The CDR3 has 12 amino acids. The germline V gene has CDR1 GTSNPN and CDR2 SVGIG (reference sequence). V was shortened by 2 bases and J by 2 bases, with 4 bases between the two germline ends. CDR3 loop: CAWSPGNQPQHF. The CDR3 bases are TGTGCCTGGAGTCCAGGCAATCAGCCCCAGCATTTT.

J is TRBJ1-2 and V is TRBV19; 7 positions match TRBD1. Per the germline V gene, CDR1 is LNHDA and CDR2 is SQIVND (reference sequence). Trimming removed 5 bases from V and 2 bases from J; junction bases left unmatched: 8. CDR3 length: 15 amino acids. The CDR3 is CASSPRQGRNYGYTF. In nucleotides, the CDR3 is TGTGCCAGTAGTCCACGACAGGGTAGGAACTATGGCTACACCTTC.